The 22 T cell receptor beta chains listed next were all sequenced from one sample in a study of CD8 T cells in Susac syndrome. Random hexamers served to reverse transcribe roughly 0.5 to 1 ug RNA. TCRdb re-derived calls from the immunoSEQ multiplex PCR reads in MiXCR, one entry per CDR3 protein. The sample records some 120,000 distinct CDR3 sequences, under 95% being singletons. Sequencing used CD8+ T cells from PBMCs. These receptors all stem from a human donor with multiple sclerosis.

The V call is TRBV7-9, the J call TRBJ2-1, with 7 bases fitting TRBD2. In germline, CDR1 is SEHNR, CDR2 FQNEAQ (reference sequence). V trimming: 8 bases; J trimming: 7 bases; junction bases outside the gene matches: 8. The CDR3 loop spans 13 amino acids. The CDR3 spells CASALRGENEQFF. The DNA for the CDR3 is TGTGCCAGCGCCCTTCGGGGGGAGAATGAGCAGTTCTTC.

This chain links TRBV9 with TRBJ2-3; D uncertain. Trimming took 3 bases from V and 2 from J, leaving 10 bases between them. The CDR3 loop spans 14 amino acids. The germline gives CDR1 SGDLS, CDR2 YYNGEE. The CDR3 coding sequence is TGTGCCAGCAGCGCCCTCGCCTTCACAGATACGCAGTATTTT. The encoded protein is CASSALAFTDTQYF. Looking up the rest from reference TRBV9 and TRBJ2-3 gives the full variable domain: DSGVTQTPKHLITATGQRVTLRCSPRSGDLSVYWYQQSLDQGLQFLIQYYNGEERAKGNILERFSAQQFPDLHSELNLSSLELGDSALYFCASSALAFTDTQYFGPGTRLTVL.

The chain has TRBV5-1 and TRBJ2-7; 7 bases fit TRBD1. Germline V gene sequence: CDR1 SGHRS, CDR2 YFSETQ. The CDR3 has 15 amino acids. V shed 2 bases and J 3 bases; nucleotides not matched to a gene: 8. The DNA for the CDR3 is TGCGCCAGCAGCTTTGAAGGGGGCGGTTTCTACGAGCAGTACTTC. This encodes CASSFEGGGFYEQYF.

This clonotype was counted between two and nine times. The chain couples TRBV7-9 to TRBJ2-7; D may correspond to TRBD1 or TRBD2 (5 bases each). Germline V gene data show CDR1 as SEHNR and CDR2 as FQNEAQ (reference sequence). CDR3 length: 14 amino acids. The germline V and J ends were trimmed by 4 bases and 3 bases, with 13 bases remaining between them. This CDR3 reads CASSWWDGNYEQYF. CDR3 nucleotide sequence: TGTGCCAGCAGCTGGTGGGACGGGAACTACGAGCAGTACTTC.

The chain couples TRBV7-6 to TRBJ2-1; D unclear. The CDR3 covers 13 residues. Trimming removed 5 bases at V and 7 bases at J, with 12 bases between. CDR1 is SGHVS and CDR2 is FNYEAQ in the germline V gene. CDR3: CASSTTPSNEQFF. CDR3 DNA: TGTGCCAGCAGCACCACGCCTAGTAATGAGCAGTTCTTC.

The chain recombines TRBV4-2 with TRBJ1-4, with D uncertain. V was trimmed by 0 bases and J by 5 bases, leaving 13 bases between them. The CDR3 runs 16 residues. CDR1 and CDR2 (germline): LGHNA, YNFKEQ. The CDR3 region is CASSQDREGLNEKLFF. CDR3 nucleotides: TGTGCCAGCAGCCAAGATCGGGAGGGCTTAAATGAAAAACTGTTTTTT.

The V call is TRBV4-1, the J call TRBJ2-7; TRBD2 matches at 12 bases. The CDR3 covers 15 residues. V gave up 1 base and J gave up 6 bases; unmatched junction bases: 4. From germline, CDR1 is MGHRA and CDR2 YSYEKL. The CDR3 sequence is CASSQVTSGSPEQYF. The CDR3 bases are TGCGCCAGCAGCCAAGTGACTAGCGGGAGTCCCGAGCAGTACTTC.

J is TRBJ2-2 and V is TRBV19; no reliable D call. The CDR3 has 14 amino acids. Trimming took off 5 bases at V and 3 bases at J, with 10 bases between the two ends. CDR1 and CDR2 (germline): LNHDA, SQIVND (reference sequence). The CDR3 reads CASSGSRYTGELFF. Here the CDR3 DNA reads TGTGCCAGTAGTGGAAGCAGGTACACCGGGGAGCTGTTTTTT.

This rearrangement joins TRBV6-6 to TRBJ1-2; 7 bases are shared with TRBD1. CDR1 is MNHNY and CDR2 is SVGAGI in the germline V gene (reference sequence). The junction had 9 bases not matched to a gene; V was cut back by 0 bases and J by 5 bases. The CDR3 spans 16 residues. The CDR3 DNA is TGTGCCAGCAGTTACTCCCCTGGAGGGGGCGAATATGGCTACACCTTC. It translates to CASSYSPGGGEYGYTF.

The genes are TRBV6-6 and TRBJ2-7, with unresolved D. Trimming shortened V by 8 bases and J by 0 bases, and 5 bases separated the two germline ends. The CDR3 covers 11 residues. CDR1 and CDR2 from the germline V gene are MNHNY and SVGAGI (reference sequence). The CDR3 spells CASAASYEQYF. In DNA form, the CDR3 reads TGTGCCAGCGCGGCCTCCTACGAGCAGTACTTC.

This chain joins TRBV3-1 and TRBJ2-2; D unclear. V shed 1 base and J shed 2 bases, with 8 bases lying between them. CDR3 size: 15 residues. CDR1 LGHDT and CDR2 YNNKEL come from the germline V gene (reference sequence). The CDR3 here is CASSQGLGNTGELFF. For the CDR3, the DNA is TGTGCCAGCAGCCAAGGGTTGGGAAACACCGGGGAGCTGTTTTTT.

The chain combines TRBV2 with TRBJ2-7; perhaps TRBD1 as D (5 bases). Per germline, CDR1 SNHLY and CDR2 FYNNEI. Trimming removed 8 bases at V and 2 bases at J, with 10 bases between. The CDR3 runs to 12 residues. CDR3 residues: CASVAGPYEQYF. CDR3 sequence (DNA): TGTGCCAGCGTGGCAGGGCCCTACGAGCAGTACTTC. Supplemented by reference TRBV2 and TRBJ2-7, the full variable domain reads EPEVTQTPSHQVTQMGQEVILRCVPISNHLYFYWYRQILGQKVEFLVSFYNNEISEKSEIFDDQFSVERPDGSNFTLKIRSTKLEDSAMYFCASVAGPYEQYFGPGTRLTVT.

The gene calls are TRBV29-1 and TRBJ2-2; D remains ambiguous. Germline V gene lookup returns CDR1 SQVTM and CDR2 ANQGSEA. This CDR3 region has 14 residues. V lost 4 bases and J 5 bases, leaving 14 bases between the germline ends. In DNA form, the CDR3 reads TGCAGCGTTGGAGAGACACCCTTAACCGGGGAGCTGTTTTTT. It yields the protein CSVGETPLTGELFF.

The chain combines TRBV7-9 with TRBJ2-5; D gene unclear. The CDR3 loop spans 13 amino acids. V dropped 1 base and J dropped 4 bases, with 7 bases sitting between them. Germline V lookup: CDR1 SEHNR, CDR2 FQNEAQ (reference sequence). In DNA form, the CDR3 reads TGTGCCAGCAGCTTAGTCGAAGTAGAGACCCAGTACTTC. Protein: CASSLVEVETQYF.

This rearrangement joins TRBV6-2 or TRBV6-3 to TRBJ2-7; possibly TRBD2 for D (5 bases). Germline V gives CDR1 MNHEY, CDR2 SVGEGT. V shed 0 bases and J shed 5 bases, with 8 bases lying between them. The CDR3 contains 13 residues. CDR3 in amino acids: CASSYSRGNEQYF. The CDR3 DNA sequence: TGTGCCAGCAGTTACTCGAGAGGGAACGAGCAGTACTTC.

The chain carries TRBV27 and TRBJ1-4; D is uncertain. CDR3 size: 17 residues. Per germline, CDR1 MNHEY and CDR2 SMNVEV (reference sequence). With 4 bases removed from V and 7 bases from J, the gap between germline ends came to 22 bases. The CDR3 reads CASSSANSDINGEKLFF. DNA of the CDR3: TGTGCCAGCAGTTCAGCCAATTCAGACATTAACGGTGAAAAACTGTTTTTT.

The gene calls are TRBV9 and TRBJ2-1, with 10 bases that match TRBD2. V shed 3 bases, J shed 8 bases, and the junction held 11 bases outside the gene matches. Germline CDR1 reads SGDLS; CDR2 reads YYNGEE. This CDR3 region has 16 residues. The CDR3 DNA sequence: TGTGCCAGCAGCGAGAATCTAGCGGGAGTGGGGGATGAGCAGTTCTTC. Protein sequence: CASSENLAGVGDEQFF.

The V call is TRBV30, the J call TRBJ2-2, with D unclear. Trimming pared 4 bases from V and 1 base from J, leaving 10 bases between. Germline CDR1 GTSNPN, CDR2 SVGIG (reference sequence). The CDR3 is 14 residues long. CDR3 nucleotide sequence: TGTGCCTGGACCGAGGTGGGGAACACCGGGGAGCTGTTTTTT. Protein product: CAWTEVGNTGELFF.

J is TRBJ1-1 and V is TRBV7-9; no clear D gene. CDR1 is SEHNR, CDR2 FQNEAQ, per germline (reference sequence). V lost 0 bases, J lost 5 bases, and 7 bases lay in between. CDR3 length: 13 residues. The CDR3 coding sequence is TGTGCCAGCAGCTTAGCTCATACGACTGAAGCTTTCTTT. This gives the protein CASSLAHTTEAFF.

V is TRBV12-3 or TRBV12-4 and J is TRBJ2-1, with 8 bases aligning to TRBD1. Trimming cost V 1 base and J 6 bases; bases outside gene matches: 5. The CDR3 covers 15 residues. The CDR3 sequence: CASSLGKDRANEQFF. In DNA, the CDR3 is TGTGCCAGCAGTTTAGGGAAGGACAGGGCCAATGAGCAGTTCTTC.

V and J are TRBV30 and TRBJ2-7; TRBD2 matches 10 bases. The CDR3 has 14 residues. CDR1 and CDR2 (germline): GTSNPN, SVGIG (reference sequence). V was clipped by 2 bases and J by 3 bases; unmatched bases: 4. The CDR3 loop is CAWSLAGAGYEQYF. The CDR3 DNA sequence: TGTGCCTGGAGTCTAGCGGGAGCGGGCTACGAGCAGTACTTC.

Written as DNA, the CDR3 is TGTGCCAGCAGTTTCGGCGGGATCTCCTACGAGCAGTACTTC. It encodes CASSFGGISYEQYF. This chain joins TRBV12-3 or TRBV12-4 and TRBJ2-7; D is possibly TRBD2 (6 bases). Trimming took off 3 bases at V and 0 bases at J, with 9 bases between the two ends. The CDR3 spans 14 residues.